These 13 T cell receptor beta chains were sequenced from one sample in a study of cytotoxic CD8 clonotypes in ibrutinib-treated CLL. Profiling relied on immunoSEQ multiplex PCR, and the TCRdb table lists in-frame clones only, not all of them. The sample includes roughly 220,000 clones, roughly 79% seen only once; the top ten take approximately 10%. The sequencing here drew on PBMCs, taken after 12 months of ibrutinib treatment. Receptor source: a human donor with chronic lymphocytic leukemia.

The chain combines TRBV6-1 with TRBJ1-2, with a weak D call TRBD1 (5 bases). Trimming took 0 bases from V and 4 from J, leaving 15 bases between them. Germline values: CDR1 MNHNS, CDR2 SASEGT. The CDR3 length is 16 residues. The CDR3 spells CASSEAAGIGSYGYTF. The CDR3 DNA follows: TGTGCCAGCAGTGAAGCGGCAGGGATAGGTAGCTATGGCTACACCTTC.

V is TRBV10-2 and J is TRBJ2-7; the match to TRBD1 covers 9 bases. This CDR3 contains 15 residues. Trimming removed 4 bases from V and 3 bases from J; junction bases left unmatched: 7. Per the germline V gene, CDR1 is WSHSY and CDR2 is SAAADI. The CDR3 loop is CASSVAPGQGYEQYF. CDR3 coding DNA: TGCGCCAGCAGTGTGGCTCCGGGACAGGGCTACGAGCAGTACTTC.

CDR3 protein: CASSFRGEKLFF. In DNA form, the CDR3 reads TGTGCCAGCAGCTTTCGAGGGGAAAAACTGTTTTTT. The chain employs TRBV7-2 and TRBJ1-4; D is unclear. CDR1 is SGHTA, CDR2 FQGNSA, per germline. V shed 3 bases and J shed 8 bases, with 7 bases lying between them. The CDR3 is 12 amino acids.

In its sample, this clone was seen a few times. The V call is TRBV7-9, the J call TRBJ1-2; D uncertain. The CDR3 is 11 residues long. The germline V gene encodes CDR1 SEHNR and CDR2 FQNEAQ (reference sequence). V was cut by 4 bases and J by 4 bases, with 4 bases left in between. This CDR3 is CASSSPYGYTF. DNA of the CDR3: TGTGCCAGCAGCTCACCCTATGGCTACACCTTC. Filled out from reference TRBV7-9 and TRBJ1-2, the complete variable domain reads DTGVSQNPRHKITKRGQNVTFRCDPISEHNRLYWYRQTLGQGPEFLTYFQNEAQLEKSRLLSDRFSAERPKGSFSTLEIQRTEQGDSAMYLCASSSPYGYTFGSGTRLTVV.

The J gene is TRBJ2-1, the V gene TRBV7-2; TRBD1 might be the D (6 bases). The CDR3 contains 14 residues. Germline V CDR1 and CDR2: SGHTA, FQGNSA. Trimming stripped 5 bases from V and 8 bases from J, with 16 bases between. The CDR3 loop reads CASSIRTVTHEQFF. The CDR3 bases are TGTGCCAGCAGCATAAGGACAGTTACACATGAGCAGTTCTTC.

This chain joins TRBV6-1 and TRBJ1-2; 7 bases agree with TRBD1. The CDR3 totals 16 residues. CDR1 is MNHNS, CDR2 SASEGT, per germline. Trimming took 0 bases from V and 7 from J; bases not matched to a gene: 11. CDR3 bases: TGTGCCAGCAGTGAAGCCGACAGGGTATCATCGGGTGGCTACACCTTC. Its translation: CASSEADRVSSGGYTF.

In its sample, this clone was seen once. CDR3 nucleotides: TGTGCCAGCAGCCTCACAGGGGGCGCGGGAATCTACGAGCAGTACTTC. Its protein is CASSLTGGAGIYEQYF. The chain joins TRBV7-3 to TRBJ2-7, with 9 positions matching TRBD1. The CDR3 has 16 residues. V trimming: 5 bases; J trimming: 3 bases; junction bases outside the gene matches: 11. CDR1 is SGHTA, CDR2 FQGTGA, per germline. Full variable domain (remainder filled in from reference TRBV7-3 and TRBJ2-7): GAGVSQTPSNKVTEKGKYVELRCDPISGHTALYWYRQSLGQGPEFLIYFQGTGAADDSGLPNDRFFAVRPEGSVSTLKIQRTERGDSAVYLCASSLTGGAGIYEQYFGPGTRLTVT.

The J gene is TRBJ2-1, the V gene TRBV5-1; 11 positions match TRBD2. In germline, CDR1 is SGHRS, CDR2 YFSETQ. The CDR3 covers 18 residues. The V and J ends lost 3 bases and 0 bases, in that order; junction bases with no gene match: 8. In DNA form, the CDR3 reads TGCGCCAGCAGCTCCGGGACTAGCGGAAAGAGCTCCTACAATGAGCAGTTCTTC. Protein product: CASSSGTSGKSSYNEQFF.

This clone was counted only a few times. The chain has TRBV20-1 and TRBJ2-3; no clear D gene. The CDR3 runs to 11 residues. V lost 1 base, J lost 7 bases, and 6 bases lay in between. Germline V CDR1 and CDR2: DFQATT, SNEGSKA (reference sequence). The CDR3 DNA reads TGCAGTGCTAGAGCTGATAATACGCAGTATTTT. Encoded protein: CSARADNTQYF.

V gene TRBV9 combines with J gene TRBJ2-3; 7 bases match TRBD2. The germline gives CDR1 SGDLS, CDR2 YYNGEE. This CDR3 is 15 amino acids long. Unmatched junction bases numbered 5, after V lost 4 bases and J lost 0 bases. CDR3 DNA: TGTGCCAGCAGCCCCGGACTAGTTAGCACAGATACGCAGTATTTT. Translation: CASSPGLVSTDTQYF.

This clone was seen ten or more times. The chain carries TRBV28 and TRBJ1-2, with D uncertain. The CDR3 runs 12 residues. V was trimmed by 6 bases and J by 1 base, leaving 6 bases between them. Germline CDR1 MDHEN, CDR2 SYDVKM. The CDR3 region is CASRNFNYGYTF. The CDR3 DNA sequence: TGTGCCAGCAGGAACTTTAACTATGGCTACACCTTC.

The V gene is TRBV19, the J gene TRBJ1-5; D not resolved. Germline CDR1 and CDR2: LNHDA and SQIVND (reference sequence). Trimming took off 3 bases at V and 2 bases at J, with 5 bases between the two ends. The CDR3 is 13 residues long. As DNA, the CDR3 is TGTGCCAGTAGTATGCCTGGCAATCAGCCCCAGCATTTT. Its translation: CASSMPGNQPQHF.

This chain joins TRBV11-2 and TRBJ2-7, with TRBD1 identical over 11 bases. CDR1 SGHAT and CDR2 FQNNGV come from the germline V gene. After removal of 4 bases from V and 5 bases from J, the junction contained 7 bases not matched to a gene. This CDR3 spans 15 amino acids. The CDR3 is CASSYPRTGGHEQYF. The CDR3 nucleotides read TGTGCCAGCAGCTACCCCCGGACAGGGGGCCACGAGCAGTACTTC.